This is a list of T cell receptor beta chains from one sample in a study of T cell repertoires in cytomegalovirus infection. TCRdb processed the reads anew with MiXCR; each CDR3 protein has one entry. The data contain about 150,000 distinct CDR3 sequences, 20% to 30% of them singletons. The sequencing sample was made of PBMCs. All receptors come from a human donor in good health (CMV status not recorded). Some clones in this sample may be carry-over from other donors' samples. Both conserved end residues are part of each CDR3.

TRBV6-2/TRBV6-3	TRBJ2-7	CASSSAGGNEQYF
TRBV7-2	TRBJ1-3	CASSINSGNTIYF
TRBV5-6	TRBJ2-7	CASSFSDRGYEQYF
TRBV7-2	TRBJ1-2	CASSLGPGRGQDYGYTF
TRBV7-9	TRBJ2-1	CASSFSGVSYNEQFF
TRBV4-2	TRBJ2-1	CASSQFAGGSEYNEQFF
TRBV20-1	TRBJ1-2	CSATGAGGYTF
TRBV9	TRBJ2-7	CASSATSGSSEYEQYF
TRBV20-1	TRBJ2-3	CSASPLAGVADTQYF
TRBV7-2	TRBJ2-5	CASSWGLAGLETQYF
TRBV29-1	TRBJ2-6	CSVATGAGANVLTF
TRBV19	TRBJ2-6	CASSGTGTGANVLSF
TRBV20-1	TRBJ2-3	CSARVLGSVEGPSTDTQYF
TRBV7-2	TRBJ2-3	CASSLVRGDTQYF
TRBV7-2	TRBJ1-5	CASSLGAQNQPQHF
TRBV4-2	TRBJ2-7	CASSQDGGGDPYEQYF
TRBV7-9	TRBJ1-1	CASNTPMGSLMNTEAFF
TRBV30	TRBJ2-1	CAWTGRSYNEQFF
TRBV10-3	TRBJ2-1	CASTGANEQFF
TRBV19	TRBJ1-6	CASRDTRSYNSPLHF
TRBV20-1	TRBJ1-1	CSARDKTNTEAFF
TRBV5-4	TRBJ2-1	CASSLVGTGLYNEQFF
TRBV2	TRBJ1-1	CASSEFGVDRETEAFF
TRBV6-5	TRBJ2-2	CASSWTGAGELFF